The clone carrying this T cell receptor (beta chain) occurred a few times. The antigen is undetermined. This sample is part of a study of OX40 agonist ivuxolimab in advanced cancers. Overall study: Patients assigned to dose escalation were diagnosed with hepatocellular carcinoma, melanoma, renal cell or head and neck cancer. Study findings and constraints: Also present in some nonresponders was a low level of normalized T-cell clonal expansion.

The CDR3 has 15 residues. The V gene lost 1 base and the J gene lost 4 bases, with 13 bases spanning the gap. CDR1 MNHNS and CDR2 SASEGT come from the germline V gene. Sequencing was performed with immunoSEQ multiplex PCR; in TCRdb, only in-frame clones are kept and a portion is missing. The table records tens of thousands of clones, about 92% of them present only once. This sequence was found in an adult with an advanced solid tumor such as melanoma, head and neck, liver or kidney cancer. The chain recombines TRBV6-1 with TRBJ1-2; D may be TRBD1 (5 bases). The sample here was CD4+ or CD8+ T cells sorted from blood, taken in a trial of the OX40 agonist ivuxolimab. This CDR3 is CASSEGRGRPYGYTF. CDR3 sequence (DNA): TGTGCCAGCAGTGAAGGGAGGGGCCGACCCTATGGCTACACCTTC.